Below, 21 T cell receptor beta chains from the same sample are listed, as sequenced in a study of blood T cells in healthy people across ages. A second about 6 to 12 cycle PCR used barcoded and J-beta primers. Each CDR3 protein gets one entry after TCRdb re-called the 5' RACE reads with MiXCR. Here the sample spans about 1.8 million distinct CDR3 sequences, approximately 50% being singletons. Material: blood. The receptors originated from a woman aged 40 to 50 in good health.

CDR3 sequence reads: CSATGYYTNYGYTF. CDR3 DNA: TGCAGTGCTACCGGGTACTACACAAACTATGGCTACACCTTC. The V call is TRBV20-1, the J call TRBJ1-2, with no clear D. CDR1 DFQATT and CDR2 SNEGSKA come from the germline V gene (reference sequence). The CDR3 consists of 14 residues. Trimming cost V 4 bases and J 2 bases, with 14 bases left between them.

V usage is TRBV9 and J usage is TRBJ1-2; no clear D. This CDR3 is built from 11 residues. V gave up 3 bases and J gave up 8 bases, with 8 bases separating them. Germline V gives CDR1 SGDLS, CDR2 YYNGEE. In DNA, the CDR3 is TGTGCCAGCAGCGAGAACAAGGGCTACACCTTC. Protein: CASSENKGYTF.

This chain joins TRBV6-2 or TRBV6-3 and TRBJ2-3, with 8 bases aligning to TRBD1. V was clipped by 8 bases and J by 1 base; unmatched bases: 8. The CDR3 is 15 amino acids. Germline loops: CDR1 MNHEY, CDR2 SVGEGT. The CDR3 is CASWFRGPGTDTQYF. The CDR3 DNA follows: TGTGCCAGCTGGTTCAGGGGGCCCGGCACAGATACGCAGTATTTT.

The chain is built from TRBV24-1 and TRBJ2-5; D perhaps matches TRBD1 (5 bases). CDR1 and CDR2 (germline): KGHDR, SFDVKD. Deletions cut 0 bases from V and 5 bases from J, with 9 bases between. The CDR3 has 14 residues. In DNA, the CDR3 is TGTGCCACCAGTGATTTGACGGCAGGGGAGACCCAGTACTTC. Amino acids: CATSDLTAGETQYF.

This clonotype was seen only once. The V and J genes are TRBV12-3 or TRBV12-4 and TRBJ2-3; 12 bases align to TRBD2. Trimming at V came to 2 bases and at J to 5 bases, leaving 5 bases not matched to a gene. The length of the CDR3 is 16 residues. DNA of the CDR3: TGTGCCAGCAGTTTATCTCTAGCGGGGGGGGGAGATACGCAGTATTTT. Protein: CASSLSLAGGGDTQYF.

In regard to this clonotype: An end of the junction does not agree with germline; a read error may underlie this. The chain employs TRBV4-3 and TRBJ1-5; 8 nucleotides line up with TRBD1. The CDR3 sequence is 16 residues long. Germline values: CDR1 LGHNA, CDR2 YSLEER. CDR3 in amino acids: CASSQELQGGNRPQHF. In DNA, the CDR3 is TGCGCCAGCAGCCAAGAATTACAGGGGGGGAATCGGCCCCAGCATTTT.

With regard to this clonotype: At one end, the junction sequence differs from germline, possibly due to a read error. DNA of the CDR3: TGTGCCAGCAGTGACTCGGCAGAAAACTATGGCTACACCTTC. Protein: CASSDSAENYGYTF. The chain couples TRBV6-2 or TRBV6-3 to TRBJ1-2; no reliable D call. The CDR3 covers 14 residues. Germline loops: CDR1 MNHEY, CDR2 SVGEGT.

The chain recombines TRBV29-1 with TRBJ2-7, with 9 bases identical to TRBD1. The germline CDR1 and CDR2 sequences are SQVTM and ANQGSEA. J lost 4 bases, V lost 1 base, and 11 bases had no gene match. CDR3 size: 16 residues. The CDR3 DNA reads TGCAGCGTTGAAGGGTTGCCGGGACAGGGCCTTTACGAGCAGTACTTC. Protein sequence: CSVEGLPGQGLYEQYF.

The genes are TRBV11-2 and TRBJ2-5; D perhaps matches TRBD2 (5 bases). Between the trimmed V and J ends, which lost 7 bases and 5 bases, there was a span of 14 bases. The germline V gene encodes CDR1 SGHAT and CDR2 FQNNGV. The CDR3 extends over 13 amino acids. For the CDR3, the DNA is TGTGCCAGCACTCCTGGGAGCGCTGAGACCCAGTACTTC. Its translation is CASTPGSAETQYF.

This clonotype was counted many times. The J gene is TRBJ2-7, the V gene TRBV6-5, with D perhaps TRBD2 (5 bases). Per germline, CDR1 MNHEY and CDR2 SVGAGI. Trimming pared 6 bases from V and 0 bases from J, leaving 12 bases between. This CDR3 is built from 14 residues. Here the CDR3 DNA reads TGTGCCAGCAGACCGGGATTAAGCTCCTACGAGCAGTACTTC. Its translation: CASRPGLSSYEQYF.

The chain recombines TRBV10-3 with TRBJ2-4; 11 bases map to TRBD2. The J call may be wrong; the DNA end is better matched by TRBJ2-7. This CDR3 has 14 amino acids. Germline V gene data show CDR1 as ENHRY and CDR2 as SYGVKD. CDR3 DNA sequence: TGTGCCATCAGAGCTAGCGGGGGGTATGGCGAGCAGTACTTC. Its protein product is CAIRASGGYGEQYF.

CDR3 in DNA: TGTGCCAGCAGTTACTCGAATGTCCACCCCCAAGAGACCCAGTACTTC. Protein sequence: CASSYSNVHPQETQYF. The rearrangement links TRBV6-2 or TRBV6-3 to TRBJ2-5; no definite D call. Per the germline V gene, CDR1 is MNHEY and CDR2 is SVGEGT. This CDR3 has 16 residues. V was shortened by 0 bases and J by 1 base, with 12 bases between the two germline ends.

This clonotype was detected once. The chain combines TRBV4-2 with TRBJ2-1, with 7 bases lining up with TRBD1. V dropped 1 base and J dropped 7; count of bases not matched to a gene: 16. The CDR3 contains 18 residues. The germline CDR1 and CDR2 sequences are LGHNA and YNFKEQ. The CDR3 DNA follows: TGTGCCAGCAGCCAAGCCCCTGCCGGGACAGACTTGGGAAATGAGCAGTTCTTC. Protein sequence: CASSQAPAGTDLGNEQFF.

The chain combines TRBV3-1 with TRBJ2-7; 9 bases agree with TRBD1. With 3 bases clipped from V and 0 bases from J, the junction kept 6 bases outside the gene matches. Germline CDR1 is LGHDT and CDR2 is YNNKEL (reference sequence). This CDR3 region has 16 residues. The CDR3 loop reads CASSQRPGQGSYEQYF. The CDR3 nucleotides are TGTGCCAGCAGCCAGAGACCGGGACAGGGCTCCTACGAGCAGTACTTC.

This clonotype was observed a few times. The rearrangement joins TRBV20-1 to TRBJ2-7; 9 bases line up with TRBD2. The CDR3 loop spans 12 amino acids. Germline CDR1 and CDR2: DFQATT and SNEGSKA (reference sequence). The CDR3 loop reads CRGGAGGNEQYF. CDR3 sequence (DNA): TGCAGAGGTGGAGCGGGGGGTAACGAGCAGTACTTC.

The sample holds one count of this clonotype. The chain links TRBV7-2 to TRBJ2-1, with D tentatively TRBD1 (6 bases). Germline V CDR1 and CDR2: SGHTA, FQGNSA. V was cut by 5 bases and J by 10 bases, with 18 bases left in between. The CDR3 length is 14 residues. In DNA, the CDR3 is TGTGCCAGCAGCAACCCTGTCCCGGGGACAGAGCAGTTCTTC. It translates to CASSNPVPGTEQFF.

The gene calls are TRBV7-2 and TRBJ2-7, with TRBD1 as a possible D gene (5 bases). Deletions cut 5 bases from V and 2 bases from J, with 19 bases between. The CDR3 contains 16 residues. CDR1 is SGHTA and CDR2 is FQGNSA in the germline V gene. The CDR3 here is CASSRTTASLPYEQYV. The CDR3 region has the DNA TGTGCCAGCAGCCGAACGACAGCCTCGCTTCCCTACGAGCAGTACGTC.

This clonotype has just a few counts. This sequence joins TRBV7-2 and TRBJ2-4; tentative D call: TRBD2 (6 bases). This CDR3 is 11 amino acids long. V gave up 6 bases and J gave up 13 bases, with 13 bases separating them. Per germline, CDR1 SGHTA and CDR2 FQGNSA. CDR3 bases: TGTGCCAGCAGTTCCTGGGGGGAGCAGTACTTC. This encodes CASSSWGEQYF.

The chain combines TRBV10-3 with TRBJ2-5; 10 nucleotides align to TRBD2. The V gene's germline CDR1 is ENHRY and CDR2 SYGVKD. This CDR3 comprises 21 residues. Germline trimming cut 0 bases from V and 0 bases from J; bases unmatched to any gene: 16. CDR3 in DNA: TGTGCCATCAGTGAGTCTGCTTTAAAAACCCCTAGCGGGGGTCACCAAGAGACCCAGTACTTC. Its translation is CAISESALKTPSGGHQETQYF.

This clonotype has more than one count but fewer than ten. The chain couples TRBV4-1 to TRBJ1-6; TRBD1 is a possible D gene (5 bases). The germline V gene has CDR1 MGHRA and CDR2 YSYEKL. CDR3 length: 18 amino acids. V lost 1 base, J lost 0 bases, and 13 bases lay in between. CDR3: CASSQVGTFSSYNSPLHF. CDR3 sequence (DNA): TGCGCCAGCAGCCAAGTGGGGACCTTTAGCTCCTATAATTCACCCCTCCACTTT.

This clonotype has just a few counts. This sequence joins TRBV7-9 and TRBJ2-3; D not resolved. Trimming removed 4 bases at V and 2 bases at J, with 16 bases between. The CDR3 has 16 amino acids. Germline CDR1 and CDR2: SEHNR and FQNEAQ (reference sequence). The CDR3 region is CASSYNSQVDTDTQYF. As DNA, the CDR3 is TGTGCCAGCAGCTACAATAGTCAGGTGGACACAGATACGCAGTATTTT.